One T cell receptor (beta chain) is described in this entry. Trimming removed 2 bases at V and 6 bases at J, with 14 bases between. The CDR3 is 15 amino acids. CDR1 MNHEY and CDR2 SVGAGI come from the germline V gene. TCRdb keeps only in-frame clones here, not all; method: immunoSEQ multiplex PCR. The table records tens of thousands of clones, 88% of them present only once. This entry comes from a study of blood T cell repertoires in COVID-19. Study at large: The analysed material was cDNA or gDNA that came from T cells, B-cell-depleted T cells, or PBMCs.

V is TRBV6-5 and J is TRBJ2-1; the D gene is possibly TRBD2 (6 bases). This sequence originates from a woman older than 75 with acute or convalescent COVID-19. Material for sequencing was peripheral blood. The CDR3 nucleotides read TGTGCCAGCAGTTACGTGACTAGTCAGTTCAATGAGCAGTTCTTC. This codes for CASSYVTSQFNEQFF.